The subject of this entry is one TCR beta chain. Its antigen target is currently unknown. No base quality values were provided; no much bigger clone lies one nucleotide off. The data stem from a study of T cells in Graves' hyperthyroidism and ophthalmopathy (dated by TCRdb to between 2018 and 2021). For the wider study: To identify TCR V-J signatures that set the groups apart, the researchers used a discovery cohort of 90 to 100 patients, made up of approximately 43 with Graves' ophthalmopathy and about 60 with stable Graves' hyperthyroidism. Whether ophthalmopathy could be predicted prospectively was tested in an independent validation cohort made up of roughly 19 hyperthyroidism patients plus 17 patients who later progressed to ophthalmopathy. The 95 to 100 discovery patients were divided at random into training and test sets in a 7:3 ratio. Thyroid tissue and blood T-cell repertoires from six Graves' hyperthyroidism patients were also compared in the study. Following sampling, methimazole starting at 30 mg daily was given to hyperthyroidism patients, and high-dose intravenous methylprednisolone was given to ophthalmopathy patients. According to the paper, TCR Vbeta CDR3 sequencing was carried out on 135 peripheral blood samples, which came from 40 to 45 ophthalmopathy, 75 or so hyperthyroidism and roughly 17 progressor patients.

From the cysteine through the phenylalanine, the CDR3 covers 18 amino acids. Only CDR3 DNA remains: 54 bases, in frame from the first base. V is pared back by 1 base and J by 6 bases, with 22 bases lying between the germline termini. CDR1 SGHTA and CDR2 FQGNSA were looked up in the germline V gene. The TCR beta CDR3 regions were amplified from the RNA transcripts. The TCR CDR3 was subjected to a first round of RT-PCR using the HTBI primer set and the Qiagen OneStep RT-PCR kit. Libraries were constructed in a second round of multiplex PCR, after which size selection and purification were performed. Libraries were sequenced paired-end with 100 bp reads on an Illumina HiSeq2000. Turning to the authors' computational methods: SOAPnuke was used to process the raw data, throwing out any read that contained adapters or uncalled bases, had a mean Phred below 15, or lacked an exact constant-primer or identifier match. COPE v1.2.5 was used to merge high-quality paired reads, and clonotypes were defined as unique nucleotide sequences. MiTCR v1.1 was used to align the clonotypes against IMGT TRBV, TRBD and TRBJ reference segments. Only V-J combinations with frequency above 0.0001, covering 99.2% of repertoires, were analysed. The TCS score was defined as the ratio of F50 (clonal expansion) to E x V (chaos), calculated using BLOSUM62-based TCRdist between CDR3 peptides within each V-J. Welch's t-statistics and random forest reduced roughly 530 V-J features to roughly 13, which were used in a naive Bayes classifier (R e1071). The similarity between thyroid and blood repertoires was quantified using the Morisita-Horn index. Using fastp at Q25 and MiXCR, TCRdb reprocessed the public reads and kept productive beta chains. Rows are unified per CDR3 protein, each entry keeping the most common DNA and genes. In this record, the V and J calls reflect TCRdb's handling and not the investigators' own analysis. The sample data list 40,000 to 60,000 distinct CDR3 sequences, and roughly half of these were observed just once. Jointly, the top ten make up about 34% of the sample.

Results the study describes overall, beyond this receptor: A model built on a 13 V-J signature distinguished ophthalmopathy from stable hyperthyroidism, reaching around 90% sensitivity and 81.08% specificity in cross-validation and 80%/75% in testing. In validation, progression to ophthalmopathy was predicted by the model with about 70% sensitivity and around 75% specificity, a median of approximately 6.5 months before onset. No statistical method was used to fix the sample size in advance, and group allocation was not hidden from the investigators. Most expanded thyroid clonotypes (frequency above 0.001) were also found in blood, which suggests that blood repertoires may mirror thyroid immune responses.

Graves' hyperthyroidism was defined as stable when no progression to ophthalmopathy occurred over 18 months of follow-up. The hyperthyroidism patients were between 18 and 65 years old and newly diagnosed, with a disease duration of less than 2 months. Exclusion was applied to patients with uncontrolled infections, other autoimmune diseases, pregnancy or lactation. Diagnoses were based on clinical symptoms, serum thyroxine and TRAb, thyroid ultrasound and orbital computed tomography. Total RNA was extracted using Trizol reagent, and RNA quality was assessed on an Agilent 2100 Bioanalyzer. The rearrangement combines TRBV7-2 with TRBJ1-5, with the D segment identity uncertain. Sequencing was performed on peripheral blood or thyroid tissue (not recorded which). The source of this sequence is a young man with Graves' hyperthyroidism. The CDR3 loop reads CASSLVGLGSGGFQPQHF. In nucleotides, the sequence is TGTGCCAGCAGCTTAGTCGGGTTGGGGTCGGGAGGTTTTCAGCCCCAGCATTTT.